The 14 T cell receptor beta chains below come from one sample, sequenced in a study. In TCRdb, the RT-PCR reads were re-called with MiXCR into one record per CDR3 protein. The top ten clones hold 3.6% of a sample with around 700,000 distinct CDR3 sequences, approximately 15% of them seen once. Sequenced material: memory CD4+ T cells from blood. All receptors derive from a female donor in good health, serving as a healthy control.

This rearrangement joins TRBV27 to TRBJ1-5, with 12 positions matching TRBD1. The CDR3 contains 18 residues. V lost 5 bases and J lost 5; bases outside the gene matches: 13. CDR1 is MNHEY and CDR2 is SMNVEV in the germline V gene (reference sequence). The CDR3 coding sequence is TGTGCCAGCAGTCCGATCGGGACAGGGGGCGTCTTGGATCAGCCCCAGCATTTT. Translated, it gives CASSPIGTGGVLDQPQHF.

This clonotype was found many times. The chain is built from TRBV29-1 and TRBJ2-3, with D uncertain. The CDR3 length is 13 residues. Per germline, CDR1 SQVTM and CDR2 ANQGSEA. The V end lost 4 bases, the J end lost 8 bases, and 16 bases lay between the germline ends. CDR3 region: CSVGTAMKGTQYF. CDR3 nucleotide sequence: TGCAGCGTTGGGACGGCGATGAAGGGTACGCAGTATTTT.

This clonotype was picked up a small number of times. The chain has TRBV10-3 and TRBJ1-2; 7 nucleotides match TRBD1. Trimming at V came to 6 bases and at J to 8 bases, leaving 12 bases not matched to a gene. This CDR3 region has 14 residues. Germline loops: CDR1 ENHRY, CDR2 SYGVKD. CDR3 DNA: TGTGCCATCAGCAGAGAAACACAGGGGTCAGGCTACACCTTC. Translating gives CAISRETQGSGYTF.

V is TRBV20-1 and J is TRBJ2-1; 12 bases are shared with TRBD2. CDR1 is DFQATT and CDR2 is SNEGSKA in the germline V gene (reference sequence). CDR3 size: 16 residues. The junction had 6 bases not matched to a gene; V was cut back by 2 bases and J by 4 bases. Here the CDR3 reads CSARTSGGTYYNEQFF. Written as DNA, the CDR3 is TGCAGTGCTAGAACTAGCGGGGGGACATATTACAATGAGCAGTTCTTC.

The table lists this clonotype with a few counts. This chain joins TRBV27 and TRBJ2-7; possibly TRBD2 for D (5 bases). The CDR3 totals 15 residues. Germline loops: CDR1 MNHEY, CDR2 SMNVEV (reference sequence). Trimming took 7 bases from V and 7 from J, leaving 23 bases between them. The CDR3 is CASTLIPGTRGEQYF. For the CDR3, the DNA is TGTGCCAGCACCCTCATACCCGGCACCCGCGGGGAGCAGTACTTC.

The chain couples TRBV5-1 to TRBJ2-7; D assignment may be TRBD1 or TRBD2 (5 bases each). V lost 4 bases and J lost 7, with 21 bases in between. The CDR3 consists of 15 residues. Per germline, CDR1 SGHRS and CDR2 YFSETQ. The CDR3 protein is CASSSGTSTSGEQYF. The CDR3 bases are TGCGCCAGCAGCAGTGGGACCTCTACCTCGGGGGAGCAGTACTTC.

The V and J genes are TRBV12-3 or TRBV12-4 and TRBJ2-4; possibly TRBD1 for D (5 bases). The CDR3 loop spans 15 amino acids. Trimming took off 5 bases at V and 0 bases at J, with 11 bases between the two ends. For the CDR3, the DNA is TGTGCCAGCAGTCGATCAGGGCTAGCCAAAAACATTCAGTACTTC. The encoded protein is CASSRSGLAKNIQYF.

This clonotype was counted many times. J is TRBJ2-1 and V is TRBV3-1; D ambiguous. CDR3 length: 13 amino acids. Germline V CDR1 and CDR2: LGHDT, YNNKEL (reference sequence). Trimming shortened V by 4 bases and J by 6 bases, and 10 bases separated the two germline ends. The CDR3 reads CASSLSLPNEQFF. CDR3 DNA sequence: TGTGCCAGCAGCCTCTCTCTACCCAATGAGCAGTTCTTC.

This clonotype has more than one count but fewer than ten. The rearrangement uses TRBV5-1 and TRBJ2-1; 8 bases are a match to TRBD2. The germline gives CDR1 SGHRS, CDR2 YFSETQ. This CDR3 is built from 15 residues. J was trimmed by 2 bases and V by 5 bases; bases with no gene match: 6. The CDR3 spells CASRMGLDPYNEQFF. The DNA for the CDR3 is TGCGCCAGCAGAATGGGACTAGATCCCTACAATGAGCAGTTCTTC. The full variable domain, rest sourced from reference TRBV5-1 and TRBJ2-1, is KAGVTQTPRYLIKTRGQQVTLSCSPISGHRSVSWYQQTPGQGLQFLFEYFSETQRNKGNFPGRFSGRQFSNSRSEMNVSTLELGDSALYLCASRMGLDPYNEQFFGPGTRLTVL.

CDR3 DNA sequence: TGTGCCACTTACCGACAGGGGGCAAGTGAAAAACTGTTTTTT. Encoded protein: CATYRQGASEKLFF. The chain is built from TRBV28 and TRBJ1-4, with 10 bases lining up with TRBD1. This CDR3 contains 14 residues. V lost 10 bases, J lost 7 bases, and 9 bases stayed unmatched. CDR1 is MDHEN, CDR2 SYDVKM, per germline.

V and J are TRBV20-1 and TRBJ2-5, with TRBD2 matching 10 bases. CDR3 length: 15 amino acids. Trimming removed 6 bases from V and 2 bases from J; junction bases left unmatched: 9. CDR1 and CDR2 from the germline V gene are DFQATT and SNEGSKA (reference sequence). This CDR3 is CSAHRAGGLQETQYF. DNA of the CDR3: TGCAGTGCGCATCGAGCGGGAGGGCTTCAAGAGACCCAGTACTTC.

The chain joins TRBV2 to TRBJ2-2, with D unresolved. The CDR3 length is 14 residues. From germline, CDR1 is SNHLY and CDR2 FYNNEI. V dropped 6 bases and J dropped 4 bases, with 12 bases sitting between them. CDR3 protein: CASRVDAVTGELFF. In nucleotides, the CDR3 is TGTGCCAGCAGGGTTGATGCTGTCACCGGGGAGCTGTTTTTT.

The chain carries TRBV28 and TRBJ1-1, with D perhaps matching TRBD1 (6 bases). The CDR3 has 15 amino acids. CDR1 and CDR2 from the germline V gene are MDHEN and SYDVKM. V was shortened by 8 bases and J by 5 bases, with 21 bases between the two germline ends. The CDR3 nucleotides read TGTGCCAGCCTCTCCTTTTATCCCCAGGGGACTGAAGCTTTCTTT. Translation gives CASLSFYPQGTEAFF. The complete variable domain, with remaining parts taken from reference TRBV28 and TRBJ1-1, reads DVKVTQSSRYLVKRTGEKVFLECVQDMDHENMFWYRQDPGLGLRLIYFSYDVKMKEKGDIPEGYSVSREKKERFSLILESASTNQTSMYLCASLSFYPQGTEAFFGQGTRLTVV.

The CDR3 sequence is CASSNRGVGYGYTF. CDR3 nucleotides: TGTGCCAGCAGCAACCGGGGGGTGGGGTATGGCTACACCTTC. The V gene is TRBV6-5, the J gene TRBJ1-2; D is perhaps TRBD1 (5 bases). The germline V and J ends were trimmed by 6 bases and 5 bases, with 16 bases remaining between them. The CDR3 contains 14 residues. CDR1 MNHEY and CDR2 SVGAGI come from the germline V gene.